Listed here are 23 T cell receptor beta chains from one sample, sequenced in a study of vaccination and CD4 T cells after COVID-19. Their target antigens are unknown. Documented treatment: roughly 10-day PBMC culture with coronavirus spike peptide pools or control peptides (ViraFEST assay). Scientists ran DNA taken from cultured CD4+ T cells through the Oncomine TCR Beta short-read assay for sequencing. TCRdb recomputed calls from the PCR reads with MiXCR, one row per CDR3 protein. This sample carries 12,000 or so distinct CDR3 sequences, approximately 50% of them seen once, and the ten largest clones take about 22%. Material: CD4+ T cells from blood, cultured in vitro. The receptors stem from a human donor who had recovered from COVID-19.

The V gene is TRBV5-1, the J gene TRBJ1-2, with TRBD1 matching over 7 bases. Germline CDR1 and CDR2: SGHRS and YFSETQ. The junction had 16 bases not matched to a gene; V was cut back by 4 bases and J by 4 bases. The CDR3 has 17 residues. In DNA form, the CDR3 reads TGCGCCAGCAGCCCAAGACCGACAGGGACTTCAGTCTATGGCTACACCTTC. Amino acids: CASSPRPTGTSVYGYTF. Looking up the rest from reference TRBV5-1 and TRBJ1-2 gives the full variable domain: KAGVTQTPRYLIKTRGQQVTLSCSPISGHRSVSWYQQTPGQGLQFLFEYFSETQRNKGNFPGRFSGRQFSNSRSEMNVSTLELGDSALYLCASSPRPTGTSVYGYTFGSGTRLTVV.

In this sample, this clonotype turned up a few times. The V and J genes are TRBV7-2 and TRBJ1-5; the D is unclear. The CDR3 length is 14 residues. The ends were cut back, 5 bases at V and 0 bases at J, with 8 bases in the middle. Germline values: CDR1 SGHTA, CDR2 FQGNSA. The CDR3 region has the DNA TGTGCCAGCAGCCCTCAGAATAGCAATCAGCCCCAGCATTTT. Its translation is CASSPQNSNQPQHF. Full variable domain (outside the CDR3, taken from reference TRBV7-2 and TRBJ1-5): GAGVSQSPSNKVTEKGKDVELRCDPISGHTALYWYRQSLGQGLEFLIYFQGNSAPDKSGLPSDRFSAERTGGSVSTLTIQRTQQEDSAVYLCASSPQNSNQPQHFGDGTRLSIL.

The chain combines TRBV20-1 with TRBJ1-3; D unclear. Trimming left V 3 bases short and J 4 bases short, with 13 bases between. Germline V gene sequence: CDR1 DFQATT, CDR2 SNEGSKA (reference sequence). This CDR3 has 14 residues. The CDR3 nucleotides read TGCAGTGCTAGTCGTGATGCGTCGGGAAACACCATATATTTT. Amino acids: CSASRDASGNTIYF.

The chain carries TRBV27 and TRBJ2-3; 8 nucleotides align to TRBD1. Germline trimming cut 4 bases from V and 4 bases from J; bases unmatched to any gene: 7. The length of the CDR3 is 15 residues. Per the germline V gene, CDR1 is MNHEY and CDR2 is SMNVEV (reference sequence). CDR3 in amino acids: CASSSWDRRADTQYF. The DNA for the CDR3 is TGTGCCAGCAGTTCCTGGGACAGGCGGGCAGATACGCAGTATTTT.

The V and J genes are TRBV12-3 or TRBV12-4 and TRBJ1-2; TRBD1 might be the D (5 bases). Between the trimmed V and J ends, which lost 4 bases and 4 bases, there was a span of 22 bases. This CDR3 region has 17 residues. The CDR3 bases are TGTGCCAGCAGTTCCGTCTCCGGGACCCCGGGGAGCTATGGCTACACCTTC. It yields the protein CASSSVSGTPGSYGYTF.

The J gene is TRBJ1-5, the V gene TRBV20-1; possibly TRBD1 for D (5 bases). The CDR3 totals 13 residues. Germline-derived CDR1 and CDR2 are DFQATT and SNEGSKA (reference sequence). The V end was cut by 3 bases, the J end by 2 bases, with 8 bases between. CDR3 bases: TGCAGTGCTAGTCGGGGCGGCAATCAGCCCCAGCATTTT. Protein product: CSASRGGNQPQHF.

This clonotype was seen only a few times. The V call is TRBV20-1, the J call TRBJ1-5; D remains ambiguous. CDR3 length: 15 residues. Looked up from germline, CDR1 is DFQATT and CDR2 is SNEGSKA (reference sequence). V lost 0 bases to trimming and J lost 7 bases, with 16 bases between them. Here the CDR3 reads CSARDPLAVRQPQHF. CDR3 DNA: TGCAGTGCTAGAGATCCTCTGGCAGTTCGACAGCCCCAGCATTTT.

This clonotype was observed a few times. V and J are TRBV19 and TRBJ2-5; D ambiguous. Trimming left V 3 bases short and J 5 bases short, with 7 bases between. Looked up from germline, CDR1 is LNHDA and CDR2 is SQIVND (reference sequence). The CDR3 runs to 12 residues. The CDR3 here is CASSMIRETQYF. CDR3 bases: TGTGCCAGTAGTATGATACGGGAGACCCAGTACTTC.

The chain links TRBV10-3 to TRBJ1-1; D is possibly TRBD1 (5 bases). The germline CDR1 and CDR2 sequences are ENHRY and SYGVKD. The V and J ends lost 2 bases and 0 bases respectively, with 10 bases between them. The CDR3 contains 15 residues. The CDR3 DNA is TGTGCCATCAGTGAGAGACAGACTATGAACACTGAAGCTTTCTTT. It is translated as CAISERQTMNTEAFF.

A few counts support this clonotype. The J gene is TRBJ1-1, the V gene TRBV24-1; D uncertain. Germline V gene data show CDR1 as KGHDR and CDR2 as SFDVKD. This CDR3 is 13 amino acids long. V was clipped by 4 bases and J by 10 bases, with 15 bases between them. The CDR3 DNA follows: TGTGCCACCAGTGAGGCAGGATTTGGAGGAGCTTTCTTT. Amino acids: CATSEAGFGGAFF.

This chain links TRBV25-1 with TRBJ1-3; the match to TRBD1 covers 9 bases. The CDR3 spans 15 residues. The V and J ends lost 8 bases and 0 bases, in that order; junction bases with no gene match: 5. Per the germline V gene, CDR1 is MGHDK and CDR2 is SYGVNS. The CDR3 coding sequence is TGTGCCAGCCAACAGGGGGCTATCTCTGGAAACACCATATATTTT. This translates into CASQQGAISGNTIYF.

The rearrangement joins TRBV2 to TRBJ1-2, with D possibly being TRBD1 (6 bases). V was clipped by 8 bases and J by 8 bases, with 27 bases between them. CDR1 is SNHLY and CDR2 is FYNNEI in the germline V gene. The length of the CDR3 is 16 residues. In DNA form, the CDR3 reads TGTGCCAGCGGGGGGGCCCTCCACCTCGTGGGGACGGGCTACACCTTC. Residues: CASGGALHLVGTGYTF.

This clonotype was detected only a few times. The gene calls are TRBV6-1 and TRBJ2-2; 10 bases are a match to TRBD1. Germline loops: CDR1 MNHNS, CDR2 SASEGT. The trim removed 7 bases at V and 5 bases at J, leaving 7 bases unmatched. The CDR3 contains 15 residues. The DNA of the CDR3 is TGTGCCAGCAACCCGGGGACAGGGGTAACCGGGGAGCTGTTTTTT. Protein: CASNPGTGVTGELFF.

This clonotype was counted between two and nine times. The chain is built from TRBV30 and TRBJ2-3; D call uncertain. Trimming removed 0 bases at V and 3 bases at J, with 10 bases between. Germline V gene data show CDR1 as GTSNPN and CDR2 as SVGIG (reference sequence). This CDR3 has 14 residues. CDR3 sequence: CAWSVRPGTDTQYF. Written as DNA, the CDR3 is TGTGCCTGGAGTGTAAGACCTGGTACAGATACGCAGTATTTT.

The CDR3 sequence is CASSFQDRGTETQYF. CDR3 DNA sequence: TGTGCCAGCAGTTTCCAGGACAGGGGGACGGAGACCCAGTACTTC. The chain has TRBV27 and TRBJ2-5; 10 positions agree with TRBD1. J lost 5 bases, V lost 3 bases, and 6 bases had no gene match. CDR3 length: 15 amino acids. In germline, CDR1 is MNHEY, CDR2 SMNVEV (reference sequence).

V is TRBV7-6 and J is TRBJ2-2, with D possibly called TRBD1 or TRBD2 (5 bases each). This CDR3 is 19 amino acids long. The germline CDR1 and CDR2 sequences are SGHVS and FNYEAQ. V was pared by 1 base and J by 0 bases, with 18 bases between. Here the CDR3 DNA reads TGTGCCAGCAGCTTAGGGGGGTACTTTGGGGACCCGAACACCGGGGAGCTGTTTTTT. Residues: CASSLGGYFGDPNTGELFF.

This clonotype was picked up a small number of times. In DNA form, the CDR3 reads TGTGCCAGCAGCTTAGTAGGGACAAGTGGTGGCTACACCTTC. Amino acid sequence: CASSLVGTSGGYTF. The rearrangement uses TRBV11-2 and TRBJ1-2; tentatively, D is TRBD1 (6 bases). Trimming pared 1 base from V and 7 bases from J, leaving 13 bases between. The CDR3 is made up of 14 amino acids. Germline lookup yields CDR1 SGHAT and CDR2 FQNNGV.

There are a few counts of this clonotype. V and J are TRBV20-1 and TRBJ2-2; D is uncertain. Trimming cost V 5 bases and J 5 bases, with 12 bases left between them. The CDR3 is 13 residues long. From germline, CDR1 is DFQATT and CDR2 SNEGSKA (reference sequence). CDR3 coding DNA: TGCAGTGCTTGGGGATTGGGAACCGGGGAGCTGTTTTTT. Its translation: CSAWGLGTGELFF.

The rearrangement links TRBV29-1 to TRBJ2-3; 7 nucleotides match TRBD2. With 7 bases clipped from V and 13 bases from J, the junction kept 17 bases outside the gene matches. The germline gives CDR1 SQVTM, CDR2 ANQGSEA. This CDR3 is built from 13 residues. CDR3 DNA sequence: TGCAGCGGTTCTCTTGACCGGTTGGGGAGGGAGTATTTT. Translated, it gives CSGSLDRLGREYF.

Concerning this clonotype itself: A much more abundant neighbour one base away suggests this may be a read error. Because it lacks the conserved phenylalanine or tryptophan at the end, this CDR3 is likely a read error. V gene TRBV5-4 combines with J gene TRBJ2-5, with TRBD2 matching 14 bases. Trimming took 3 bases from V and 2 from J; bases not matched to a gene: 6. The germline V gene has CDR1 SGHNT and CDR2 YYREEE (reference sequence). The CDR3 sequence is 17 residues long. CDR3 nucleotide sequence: TGTGCCAGCAGCTCGGGACTAGCGGGGGCCTCTCAAGAGACCCAGTACTTG. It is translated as CASSSGLAGASQETQYL.

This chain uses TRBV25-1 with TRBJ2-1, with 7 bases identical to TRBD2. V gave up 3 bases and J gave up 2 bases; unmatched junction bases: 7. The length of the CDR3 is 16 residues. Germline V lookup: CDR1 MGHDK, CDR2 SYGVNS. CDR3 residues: CASSDASGTTYNEQFF. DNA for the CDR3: TGTGCCAGCAGTGATGCCAGCGGGACTACCTACAATGAGCAGTTCTTC.

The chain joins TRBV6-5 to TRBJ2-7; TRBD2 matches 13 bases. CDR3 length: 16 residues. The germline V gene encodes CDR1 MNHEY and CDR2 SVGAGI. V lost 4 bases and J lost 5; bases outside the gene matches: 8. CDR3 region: CASSSTGTSGVHEQYF. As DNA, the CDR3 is TGTGCCAGCAGTTCCACCGGGACTAGCGGGGTCCACGAGCAGTACTTC.

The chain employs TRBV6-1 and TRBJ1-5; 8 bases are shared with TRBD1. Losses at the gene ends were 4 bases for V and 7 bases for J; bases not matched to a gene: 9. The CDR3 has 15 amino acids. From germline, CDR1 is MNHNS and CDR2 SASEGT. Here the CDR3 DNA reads TGTGCCAGCAGTGTCGGGACAGGCTTGGGCCAGCCCCAGCATTTT. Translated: CASSVGTGLGQPQHF.